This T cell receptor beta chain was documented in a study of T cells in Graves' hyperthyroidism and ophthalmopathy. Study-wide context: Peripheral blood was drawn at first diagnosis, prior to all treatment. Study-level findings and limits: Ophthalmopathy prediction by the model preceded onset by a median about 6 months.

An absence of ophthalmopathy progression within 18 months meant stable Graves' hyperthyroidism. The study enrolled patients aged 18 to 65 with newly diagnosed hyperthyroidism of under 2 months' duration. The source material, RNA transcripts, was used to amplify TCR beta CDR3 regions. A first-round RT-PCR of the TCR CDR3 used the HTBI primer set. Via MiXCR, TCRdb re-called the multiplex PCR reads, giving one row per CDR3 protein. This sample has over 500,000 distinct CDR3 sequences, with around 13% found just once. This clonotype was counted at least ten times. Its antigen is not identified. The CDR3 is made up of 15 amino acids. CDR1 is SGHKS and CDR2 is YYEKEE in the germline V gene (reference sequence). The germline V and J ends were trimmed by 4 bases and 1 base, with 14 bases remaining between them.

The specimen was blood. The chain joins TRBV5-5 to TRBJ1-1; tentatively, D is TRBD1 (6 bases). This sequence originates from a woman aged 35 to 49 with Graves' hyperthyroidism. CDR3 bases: TGTGCCAGCAGCCTCAGGGGAATGGAGAACACTGAAGCTTTCTTT. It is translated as CASSLRGMENTEAFF.